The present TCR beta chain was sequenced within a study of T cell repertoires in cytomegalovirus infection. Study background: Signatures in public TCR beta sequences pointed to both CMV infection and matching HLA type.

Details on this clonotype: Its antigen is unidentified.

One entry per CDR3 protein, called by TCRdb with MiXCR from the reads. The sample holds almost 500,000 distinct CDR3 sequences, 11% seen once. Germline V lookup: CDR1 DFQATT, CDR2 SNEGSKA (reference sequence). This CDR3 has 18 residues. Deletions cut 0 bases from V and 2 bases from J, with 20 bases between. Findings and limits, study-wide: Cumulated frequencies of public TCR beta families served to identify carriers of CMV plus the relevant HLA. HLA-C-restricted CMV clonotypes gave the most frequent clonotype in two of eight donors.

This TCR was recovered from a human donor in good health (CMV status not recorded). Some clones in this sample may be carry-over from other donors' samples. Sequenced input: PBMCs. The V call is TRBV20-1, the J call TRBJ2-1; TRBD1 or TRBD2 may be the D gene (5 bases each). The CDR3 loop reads CSARDGWTWGFTYNEQFF. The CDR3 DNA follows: TGCAGTGCTAGAGATGGGTGGACGTGGGGGTTTACCTACAATGAGCAGTTCTTC.